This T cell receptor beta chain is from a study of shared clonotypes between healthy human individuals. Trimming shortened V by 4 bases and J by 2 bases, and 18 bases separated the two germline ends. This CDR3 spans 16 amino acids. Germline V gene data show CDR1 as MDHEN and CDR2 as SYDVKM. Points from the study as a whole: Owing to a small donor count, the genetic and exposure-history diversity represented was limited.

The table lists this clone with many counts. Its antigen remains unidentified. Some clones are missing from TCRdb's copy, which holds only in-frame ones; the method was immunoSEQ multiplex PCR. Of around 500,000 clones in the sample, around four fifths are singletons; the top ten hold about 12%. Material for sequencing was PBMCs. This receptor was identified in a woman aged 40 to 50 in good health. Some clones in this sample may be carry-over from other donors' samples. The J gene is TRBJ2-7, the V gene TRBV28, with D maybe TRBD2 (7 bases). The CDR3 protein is CASSSLRGPRAYEQYF. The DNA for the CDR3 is TGTGCCAGCAGTTCATTGCGGGGGCCCAGGGCCTACGAGCAGTACTTC.